This T cell receptor (beta chain) was retrieved from a study of shared clonotypes between healthy human individuals. This CDR3 has 17 residues. Trimming stripped 0 bases from V and 2 bases from J, with 16 bases between. Germline values: CDR1 SGDLS, CDR2 YYNGEE. Over several immunoSEQ plates, each subset's genomic DNA was distributed in even portions. Some clones are missing from TCRdb's copy, which holds only in-frame ones; the method was immunoSEQ multiplex PCR. The table includes about 1.9 million clones, just over 90% detected once. Naive CD8 cells comprised CD45RO-negative, CCR7-positively selected cells, excluding terminally differentiated effector memory CD45RA+ cells.

The chain has TRBV9 and TRBJ2-3; D is undetermined. Sequenced material: naive CD8+ T cells from PBMCs. The clonotype comes from a man between 18 and 29 years old in good health. Some clones in this sample may be carry-over from other donors' samples. CDR3 sequence reads: CASSVAVSTSPTDTQYF. For the CDR3, the DNA is TGTGCCAGCAGCGTAGCCGTCTCCACCTCCCCCACAGATACGCAGTATTTT.